Shown below are 22 T cell receptor beta chains from a single sample sequenced in a study of pediatric ulcerative colitis. Sequenced by immunoSEQ multiplex PCR; TCRdb stores in-frame clones only, minus some. Of 30,000 or so clones listed, about 81% are singletons. The rectum was sampled with one to two pinch biopsies at colonoscopy. The sample was gut tissue. These receptors came from a boy aged 5-17 years with mild ulcerative colitis.

This chain connects TRBV15 to TRBJ1-3; the D is unclear. Germline V gives CDR1 LNHNV, CDR2 YYDKDF (reference sequence). The CDR3 loop spans 15 amino acids. With 0 bases removed from V and 4 bases from J, the gap between germline ends came to 10 bases. This chain's CDR3 is CATSRDRRAGNTIYF. The CDR3 coding sequence is TGTGCCACCAGCAGAGATAGGAGGGCGGGAAACACCATATATTTT. The entire variable domain, with the rest obtained from reference TRBV15 and TRBJ1-3, is as follows: DAMVIQNPRYQVTQFGKPVTLSCSQTLNHNVMYWYQQKSSQAPKLLFHYYDKDFNNEADTPDNFQSRRPNTSFCFLDIRSPGLGDTAMYLCATSRDRRAGNTIYFGEGSWLTVV.

This clone came up a few times. The V call is TRBV7-9, the J call TRBJ2-2; tentative D call: TRBD2 (7 bases). The V gene lost 0 bases and the J gene lost 6 bases, with 11 bases spanning the gap. The CDR3 is 15 residues long. Germline values: CDR1 SEHNR, CDR2 FQNEAQ (reference sequence). CDR3 in DNA: TGTGCCAGCAGCTTAGCCGGGGGGCTTGCCGGGGAGCTGTTTTTT. Amino acids: CASSLAGGLAGELFF. Full variable domain (rest looked up from reference TRBV7-9 and TRBJ2-2): DTGVSQNPRHKITKRGQNVTFRCDPISEHNRLYWYRQTLGQGPEFLTYFQNEAQLEKSRLLSDRFSAERPKGSFSTLEIQRTEQGDSAMYLCASSLAGGLAGELFFGEGSRLTVL.

The genes are TRBV5-1 and TRBJ2-1; 13 bases fit TRBD2. This CDR3 is 15 amino acids long. CDR1 SGHRS and CDR2 YFSETQ come from the germline V gene. The J segment lost 13 bases and the V segment lost 4 bases, leaving 11 bases of the junction unmatched. CDR3 DNA: TGCGCCAGCAGCGACACTAGCGGGGGGGCCTTAATTCAGTTCTTC. Its translation is CASSDTSGGALIQFF.

This clone was recorded once. The CDR3 sequence is CASSLQGLSTEAFF. The DNA for the CDR3 is TGTGCCAGCAGCCTTCAGGGGTTAAGCACTGAAGCTTTCTTT. The chain employs TRBV11-3 and TRBJ1-1, with TRBD1 as a possible D gene (6 bases). This CDR3 is built from 14 residues. Germline CDR1 is SGHNT and CDR2 is YENEEA. Trimming removed 5 bases from V and 4 bases from J, with 14 bases in between.

V gene TRBV6-1 combines with J gene TRBJ2-1, with D unclear. Per the germline V gene, CDR1 is MNHNS and CDR2 is SASEGT. This CDR3 contains 14 residues. The V gene lost 4 bases and the J gene lost 10 bases, with 17 bases spanning the gap. DNA of the CDR3: TGTGCCAGCAGTGCTATCATAAGGGTGGTCGAGCAGTTCTTC. This translates into CASSAIIRVVEQFF.

In this sample, this clone turned up once. J is TRBJ2-1 and V is TRBV12-2; the D call TRBD2 from the table was never checked on the DNA. TRBV12-2 is shown as a pseudogene. The CDR3 spans 15 residues. In nucleotides, the CDR3 is TGTGCAAGTCGCTTCACTAGCGGGAGTGTCCATGAGCAGTTCTTC. It specifies CASRFTSGSVHEQFF.

V is TRBV7-6 and J is TRBJ1-1; D remains ambiguous. This CDR3 spans 15 amino acids. Trimming removed 2 bases from V and 3 bases from J, with 13 bases in between. CDR1 and CDR2 from the germline V gene are SGHVS and FNYEAQ. The DNA for the CDR3 is TGTGCCAGCAGCTTACCCGGGGTTGAGGACACTGAAGCTTTCTTT. The encoded protein is CASSLPGVEDTEAFF.

The chain recombines TRBV6-1 with TRBJ2-7, with 7 bases fitting TRBD1. V was clipped by 7 bases and J by 3 bases; unmatched bases: 9. This CDR3 region has 14 residues. Germline loops: CDR1 MNHNS, CDR2 SASEGT. The CDR3 coding sequence is TGTGCCAGCATCCGGGACAGATTATTCTACGAGCAGTACTTC. Its translation is CASIRDRLFYEQYF.

The chain joins TRBV19 to TRBJ1-1; weak D call: TRBD1 (5 bases). The CDR3 covers 13 residues. Per germline, CDR1 LNHDA and CDR2 SQIVND (reference sequence). V lost 3 bases and J lost 4, with 9 bases in between. CDR3 residues: CASSIGRATEAFF. The CDR3 DNA follows: TGTGCCAGTAGTATTGGCAGGGCCACTGAAGCTTTCTTT.

The rearrangement uses TRBV19 and TRBJ1-6; a weak D match, TRBD1 (5 bases). Germline-derived CDR1 and CDR2 are LNHDA and SQIVND (reference sequence). The CDR3 sequence is 14 residues long. With 3 bases removed from V and 9 bases from J, the gap between germline ends came to 12 bases. For the CDR3, the DNA is TGTGCCAGTAGTATCTGGGGGTCCCCTTCACCCCTCCACTTT. Translating it yields CASSIWGSPSPLHF. The full variable domain, its missing parts supplied by reference TRBV19 and TRBJ1-6, is DGGITQSPKYLFRKEGQNVTLSCEQNLNHDAMYWYRQDPGQGLRLIYYSQIVNDFQKGDIAEGYSVSREKKESFPLTVTSAQKNPTAFYLCASSIWGSPSPLHFGNGTRLTVT.

This chain connects TRBV4-2 to TRBJ1-1; weak D call: TRBD1 (5 bases). In germline, CDR1 is LGHNA, CDR2 YNFKEQ. V was clipped by 1 base and J by 10 bases, with 7 bases between them. This CDR3 contains 11 residues. The CDR3 region has the DNA TGTGCCAGCAGCCAAGGGGGGGTAGCTTTCTTT. Translated, it gives CASSQGGVAFF.

The chain links TRBV6-1 to TRBJ1-1; D remains ambiguous. V lost 6 bases and J 1 base, leaving 6 bases between the germline ends. Germline assignment: CDR1 MNHNS and CDR2 SASEGT. The CDR3 consists of 12 residues. The CDR3 loop is CASSSRNTEAFF. CDR3 nucleotides: TGTGCCAGCAGCTCCAGGAACACTGAAGCTTTCTTT.

The gene calls are TRBV5-1 and TRBJ2-7; D could derive from TRBD1 or TRBD2 (6 bases each). The CDR3 is 15 residues long. Deletions cut 2 bases from V and 3 bases from J, with 15 bases between. The germline V gene has CDR1 SGHRS and CDR2 YFSETQ. CDR3 sequence: CASSFRRGAFYEQYF. DNA for the CDR3: TGCGCCAGCAGCTTTCGGAGGGGGGCCTTCTACGAGCAGTACTTC.

The J gene is TRBJ2-7, the V gene TRBV29-1, with D possibly being TRBD1 or TRBD2 (5 bases each). Deletions cut 4 bases from V and 2 bases from J, with 9 bases between. The CDR3 loop spans 12 amino acids. The germline V gene has CDR1 SQVTM and CDR2 ANQGSEA. This chain's CDR3 is CSVGDRPYEQYF. Here the CDR3 DNA reads TGCAGCGTTGGGGACCGCCCCTACGAGCAGTACTTC.

The chain has TRBV2 and TRBJ2-7; 9 positions agree with TRBD2. The length of the CDR3 is 16 residues. The germline gives CDR1 SNHLY, CDR2 FYNNEI. J lost 3 bases, V lost 1 base, and 7 bases had no gene match. The CDR3 nucleotides are TGTGCCAGCAGTGAAGTTATGCGGGGGGGTGGCTACGAGCAGTACTTC. It translates to CASSEVMRGGGYEQYF.

The count of this clone is one. The rearrangement uses TRBV7-7 and TRBJ2-5; D uncertain. V was pared by 3 bases and J by 1 base, with 12 bases between. CDR1 is SSHAT, CDR2 FNYEAQ, per germline (reference sequence). The CDR3 spans 15 residues. CDR3 DNA sequence: TGTGCCAGCAGCTTCAATTTCGGGCTCCAAGAGACCCAGTACTTC. Translated: CASSFNFGLQETQYF.

This clone has just a few counts. The chain combines TRBV4-1 with TRBJ1-5; D gene uncertain. Per germline, CDR1 MGHRA and CDR2 YSYEKL. The CDR3 is 13 amino acids. The V end lost 3 bases, the J end lost 6 bases, and 9 bases lay between the germline ends. The CDR3: CASSQGWSQPQHF. CDR3 nucleotides: TGCGCCAGCAGCCAGGGGTGGTCTCAGCCCCAGCATTTT.

The V call is TRBV5-1, the J call TRBJ2-5; D call uncertain. CDR1 is SGHRS, CDR2 YFSETQ, per germline. This CDR3 has 15 residues. Trimming stripped 0 bases from V and 1 base from J, with 10 bases between. The CDR3 spells CASSLEGLLQETQYF. The CDR3 coding sequence is TGCGCCAGCAGCTTGGAAGGTCTGCTCCAAGAGACCCAGTACTTC.

This chain links TRBV5-1 with TRBJ2-5; the match to TRBD1 covers 7 bases. V lost 5 bases and J lost 7; bases outside the gene matches: 11. The CDR3 consists of 14 residues. Germline loops: CDR1 SGHRS, CDR2 YFSETQ. As DNA, the CDR3 is TGCGCCAGCAGTCCCGAGGGGGCGACGGGGACCCAGTACTTC. Protein: CASSPEGATGTQYF.

V usage is TRBV5-6 and J usage is TRBJ1-5; D is possibly TRBD1 (5 bases). CDR3 length: 13 residues. Germline lookup yields CDR1 SGHDT and CDR2 YYEEEE. The V gene lost 4 bases and the J gene lost 7 bases, with 12 bases spanning the gap. CDR3 DNA sequence: TGTGCCAGCAGCCCCAGGGAGGGGCAGCCCCAGCATTTT. Protein product: CASSPREGQPQHF.

The chain combines TRBV10-1 with TRBJ2-5; 12 bases align to TRBD1. Trimming removed 4 bases from V and 6 bases from J; junction bases left unmatched: 3. Germline V CDR1 and CDR2: WNHNN, SYGVQD (reference sequence). There are 14 residues in the CDR3. For the CDR3, the DNA is TGCGCCAGCAGTGCCGGGACAGGGGGCAAGACCCAGTACTTC. Translation: CASSAGTGGKTQYF.

V usage is TRBV6-1 and J usage is TRBJ2-7; no clear D gene. Germline V lookup: CDR1 MNHNS, CDR2 SASEGT. V was clipped by 4 bases and J by 6 bases, with 13 bases between them. The CDR3 is 13 residues long. The CDR3 DNA reads as TGTGCCAGCAGTGCGCACGGTGGGTTCGAGCAGTACTTC. Translation: CASSAHGGFEQYF.